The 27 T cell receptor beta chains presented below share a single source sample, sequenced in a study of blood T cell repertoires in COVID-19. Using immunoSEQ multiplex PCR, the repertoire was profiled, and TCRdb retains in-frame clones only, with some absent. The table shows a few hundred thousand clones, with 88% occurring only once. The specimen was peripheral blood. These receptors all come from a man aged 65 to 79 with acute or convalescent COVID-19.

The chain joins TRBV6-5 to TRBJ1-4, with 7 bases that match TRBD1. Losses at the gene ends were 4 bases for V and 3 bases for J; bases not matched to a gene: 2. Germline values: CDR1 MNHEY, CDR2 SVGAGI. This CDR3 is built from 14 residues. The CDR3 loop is CASSSRGANEKLFF. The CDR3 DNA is TGTGCCAGCAGTTCCAGGGGGGCTAATGAAAAACTGTTTTTT.

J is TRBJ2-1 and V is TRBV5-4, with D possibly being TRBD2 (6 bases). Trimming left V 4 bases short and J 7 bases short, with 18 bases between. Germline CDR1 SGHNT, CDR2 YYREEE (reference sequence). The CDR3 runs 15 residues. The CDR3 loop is CASSPSGGIRNEQFF. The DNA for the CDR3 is TGTGCCAGCAGCCCTTCGGGCGGGATCAGGAATGAGCAGTTCTTC.

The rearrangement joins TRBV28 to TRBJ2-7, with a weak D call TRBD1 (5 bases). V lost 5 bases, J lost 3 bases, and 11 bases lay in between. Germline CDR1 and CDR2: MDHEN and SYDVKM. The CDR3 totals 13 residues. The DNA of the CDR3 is TGTGCCAGCAGTCTTGACAGCTACTACGAGCAGTACTTC. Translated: CASSLDSYYEQYF.

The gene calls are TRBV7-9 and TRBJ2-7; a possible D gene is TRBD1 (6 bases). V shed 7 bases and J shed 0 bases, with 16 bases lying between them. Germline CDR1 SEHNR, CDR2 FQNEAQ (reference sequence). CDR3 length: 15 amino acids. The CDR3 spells CASTKPDRASYEQYF. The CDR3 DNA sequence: TGTGCCAGCACCAAACCGGACAGAGCCTCCTACGAGCAGTACTTC.

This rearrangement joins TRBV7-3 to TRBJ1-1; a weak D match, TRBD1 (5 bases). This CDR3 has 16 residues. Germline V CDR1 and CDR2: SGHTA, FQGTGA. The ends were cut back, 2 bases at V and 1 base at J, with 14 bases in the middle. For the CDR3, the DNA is TGTGCCAGCAGCTTATCTTCCGGGACTGGGAACACTGAAGCTTTCTTT. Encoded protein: CASSLSSGTGNTEAFF.

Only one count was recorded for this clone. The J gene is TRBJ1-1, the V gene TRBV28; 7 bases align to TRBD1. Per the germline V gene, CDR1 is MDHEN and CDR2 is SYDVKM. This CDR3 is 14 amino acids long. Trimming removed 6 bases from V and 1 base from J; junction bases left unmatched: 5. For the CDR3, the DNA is TGTGCCAGCAGCCGACCAGGGGGGAACACTGAAGCTTTCTTT. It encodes CASSRPGGNTEAFF. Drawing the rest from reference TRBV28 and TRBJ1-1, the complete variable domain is DVKVTQSSRYLVKRTGEKVFLECVQDMDHENMFWYRQDPGLGLRLIYFSYDVKMKEKGDIPEGYSVSREKKERFSLILESASTNQTSMYLCASSRPGGNTEAFFGQGTRLTVV.

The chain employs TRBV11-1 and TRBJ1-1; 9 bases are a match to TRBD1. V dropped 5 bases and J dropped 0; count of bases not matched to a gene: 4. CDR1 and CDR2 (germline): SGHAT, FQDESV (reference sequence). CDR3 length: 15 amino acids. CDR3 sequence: CASSPQGAMNTEAFF. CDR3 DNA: TGTGCCAGCAGCCCACAGGGGGCTATGAACACTGAAGCTTTCTTT.

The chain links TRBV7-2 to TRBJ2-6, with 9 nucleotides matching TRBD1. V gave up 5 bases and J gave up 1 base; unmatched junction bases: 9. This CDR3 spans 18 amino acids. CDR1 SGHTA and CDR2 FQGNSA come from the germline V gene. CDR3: CASSNAGTGISGANVLTF. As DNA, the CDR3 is TGTGCCAGCAGCAATGCCGGGACAGGGATTTCTGGGGCCAACGTCCTGACTTTC.

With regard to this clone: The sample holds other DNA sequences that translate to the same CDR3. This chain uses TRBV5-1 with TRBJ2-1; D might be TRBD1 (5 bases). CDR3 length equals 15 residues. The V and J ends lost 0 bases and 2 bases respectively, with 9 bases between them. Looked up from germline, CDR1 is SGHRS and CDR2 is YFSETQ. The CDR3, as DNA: TGCGCCAGCAGCTTGGTGGCAGGGACCTACAATGAGCAGTTCTTC. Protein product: CASSLVAGTYNEQFF.

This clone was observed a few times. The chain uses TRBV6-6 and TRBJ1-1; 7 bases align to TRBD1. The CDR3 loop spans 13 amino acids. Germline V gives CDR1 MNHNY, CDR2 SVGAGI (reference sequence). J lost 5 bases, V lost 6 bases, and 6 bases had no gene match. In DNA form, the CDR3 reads TGTGCCAGCAGGACAAACAGGGGAACTGAAGCTTTCTTT. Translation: CASRTNRGTEAFF.

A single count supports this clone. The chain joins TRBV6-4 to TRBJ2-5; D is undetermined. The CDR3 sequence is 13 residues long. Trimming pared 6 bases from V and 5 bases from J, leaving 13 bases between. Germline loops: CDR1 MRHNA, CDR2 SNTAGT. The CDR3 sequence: CASSMSSGETQYF. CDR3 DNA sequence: TGTGCCAGCAGCATGTCGTCCGGGGAGACCCAGTACTTC.

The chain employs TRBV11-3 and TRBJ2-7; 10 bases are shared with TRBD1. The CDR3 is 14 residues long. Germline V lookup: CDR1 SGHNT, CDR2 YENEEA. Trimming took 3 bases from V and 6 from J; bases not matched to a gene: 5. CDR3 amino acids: CASSLDRGASEQYF. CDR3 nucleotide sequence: TGTGCCAGCAGCTTGGACAGGGGGGCGAGCGAGCAGTACTTC.

The CDR3 sequence is CASSIPSGGAGELFF. The CDR3 bases are TGTGCCAGCAGCATACCTTCAGGAGGGGCCGGGGAGCTGTTTTTT. The chain joins TRBV5-4 to TRBJ2-2, with D possibly matching TRBD2 (6 bases). This CDR3 has 15 residues. Between the trimmed V and J ends, which lost 4 bases and 6 bases, there was a span of 16 bases. Germline assignment: CDR1 SGHNT and CDR2 YYREEE (reference sequence).

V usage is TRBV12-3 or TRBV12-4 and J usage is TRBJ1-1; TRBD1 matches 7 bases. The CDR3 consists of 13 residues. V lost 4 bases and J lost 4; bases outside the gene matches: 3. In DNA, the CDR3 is TGTGCCAGCAGTTACAGGGGTGGCACTGAAGCTTTCTTT. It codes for CASSYRGGTEAFF.

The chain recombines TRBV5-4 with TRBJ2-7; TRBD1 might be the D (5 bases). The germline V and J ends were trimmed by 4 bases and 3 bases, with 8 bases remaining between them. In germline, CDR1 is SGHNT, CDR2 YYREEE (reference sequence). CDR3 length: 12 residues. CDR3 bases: TGTGCCAGCAGCACCGACAGCTACGAGCAGTACTTC. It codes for CASSTDSYEQYF. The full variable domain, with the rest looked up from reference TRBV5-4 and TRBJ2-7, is ETGVTQSPTHLIKTRGQQVTLRCSSQSGHNTVSWYQQALGQGPQFIFQYYREEENGRGNFPPRFSGLQFPNYSSELNVNALELDDSALYLCASSTDSYEQYFGPGTRLTVT.

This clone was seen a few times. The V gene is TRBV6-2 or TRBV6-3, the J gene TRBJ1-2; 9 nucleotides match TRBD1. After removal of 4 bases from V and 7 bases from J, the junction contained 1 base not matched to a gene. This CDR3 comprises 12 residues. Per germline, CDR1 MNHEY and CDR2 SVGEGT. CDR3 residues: CASSSTGGGYTF. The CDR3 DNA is TGTGCCAGCAGTTCGACAGGGGGTGGCTACACCTTC.

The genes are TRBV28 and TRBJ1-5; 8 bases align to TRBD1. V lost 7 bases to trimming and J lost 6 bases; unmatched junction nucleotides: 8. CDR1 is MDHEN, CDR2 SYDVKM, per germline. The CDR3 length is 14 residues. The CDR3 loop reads CASTLTGGGQPQHF. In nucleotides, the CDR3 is TGTGCCAGCACCCTTACAGGGGGGGGTCAGCCCCAGCATTTT.

This CDR3 reads CASSSGRLALLTDTQYF. Here the CDR3 DNA reads TGTGCCAGTAGCTCCGGACGACTAGCGCTGCTCACAGATACGCAGTATTTT. V gene TRBV19 combines with J gene TRBJ2-3; 8 bases match TRBD2. V lost 6 bases to trimming and J lost 2 bases; unmatched junction nucleotides: 13. CDR3 length: 17 residues. The V gene's germline CDR1 is LNHDA and CDR2 SQIVND (reference sequence).

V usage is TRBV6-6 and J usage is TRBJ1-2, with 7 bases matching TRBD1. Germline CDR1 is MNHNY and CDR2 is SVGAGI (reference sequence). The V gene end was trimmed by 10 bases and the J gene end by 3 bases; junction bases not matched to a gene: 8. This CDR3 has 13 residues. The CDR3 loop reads CAISPQGDYGYTF. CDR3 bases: TGTGCCATTAGCCCCCAGGGGGACTATGGCTACACCTTC.

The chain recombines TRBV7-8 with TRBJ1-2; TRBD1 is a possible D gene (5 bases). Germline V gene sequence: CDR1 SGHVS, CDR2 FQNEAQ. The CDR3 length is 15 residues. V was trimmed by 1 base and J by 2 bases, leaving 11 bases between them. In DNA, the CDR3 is TGTGCCAGCAGCTTAGACGACAGATCCAACTATGGCTACACCTTC. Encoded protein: CASSLDDRSNYGYTF.

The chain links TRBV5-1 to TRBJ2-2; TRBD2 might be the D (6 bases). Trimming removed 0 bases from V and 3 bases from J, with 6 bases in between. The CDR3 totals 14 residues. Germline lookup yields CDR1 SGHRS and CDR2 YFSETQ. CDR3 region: CASSLGGDTGELFF. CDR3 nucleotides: TGCGCCAGCAGCTTGGGCGGGGACACCGGGGAGCTGTTTTTT.

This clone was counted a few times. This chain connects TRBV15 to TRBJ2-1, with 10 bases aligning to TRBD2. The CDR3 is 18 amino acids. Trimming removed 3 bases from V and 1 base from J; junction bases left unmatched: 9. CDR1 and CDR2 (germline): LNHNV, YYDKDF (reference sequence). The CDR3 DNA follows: TGTGCCACCAGCAGCTTTAGGGCTAGCGGGAGTTCCTACAATGAGCAGTTCTTC. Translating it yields CATSSFRASGSSYNEQFF.

In DNA, the CDR3 is TGCGCCAGCAGCTCCTCCGGGACAGGGTTTCAGTACTTC. The encoded protein is CASSSSGTGFQYF. This chain joins TRBV5-1 and TRBJ2-5; TRBD1 agrees at 9 bases. V was clipped by 3 bases and J by 11 bases; unmatched bases: 8. This CDR3 has 13 residues. Germline V gene data show CDR1 as SGHRS and CDR2 as YFSETQ.

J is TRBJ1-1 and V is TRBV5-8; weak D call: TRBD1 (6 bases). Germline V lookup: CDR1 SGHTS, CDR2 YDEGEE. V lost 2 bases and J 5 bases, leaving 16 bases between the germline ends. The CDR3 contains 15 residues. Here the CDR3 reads CASSFRGRGDTEAFF. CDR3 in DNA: TGTGCCAGCAGCTTTCGGGGCAGGGGAGATACTGAAGCTTTCTTT.

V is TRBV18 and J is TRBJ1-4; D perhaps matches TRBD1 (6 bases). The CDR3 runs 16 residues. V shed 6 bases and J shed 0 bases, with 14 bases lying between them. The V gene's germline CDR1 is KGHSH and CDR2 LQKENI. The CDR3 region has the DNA TGTGCCAGCTCGTCCTACTCAGGGGCAACTAATGAAAAACTGTTTTTT. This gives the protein CASSSYSGATNEKLFF. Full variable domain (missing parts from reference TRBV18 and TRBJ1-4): NAGVMQNPRHLVRRRGQEARLRCSPMKGHSHVYWYRQLPEEGLKFMVYLQKENIIDESGMPKERFSAEFPKEGPSILRIQQVVRGDSAAYFCASSSYSGATNEKLFFGSGTQLSVL.

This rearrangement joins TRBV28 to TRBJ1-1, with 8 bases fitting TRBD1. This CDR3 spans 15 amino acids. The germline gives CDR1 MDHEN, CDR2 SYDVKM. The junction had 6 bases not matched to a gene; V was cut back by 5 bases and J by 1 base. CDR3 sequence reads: CASSPRGQGNTEAFF. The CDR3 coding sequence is TGTGCCAGCAGTCCCAGGGGGCAGGGGAACACTGAAGCTTTCTTT.

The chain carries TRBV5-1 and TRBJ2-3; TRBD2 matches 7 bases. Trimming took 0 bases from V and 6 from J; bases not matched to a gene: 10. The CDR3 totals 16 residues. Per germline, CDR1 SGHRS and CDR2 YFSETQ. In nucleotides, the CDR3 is TGCGCCAGCAGCTTGGAGGGAGGGCGCTTTAAGGATACGCAGTATTTT. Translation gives CASSLEGGRFKDTQYF.